The source of this T cell receptor beta chain is a study of cytomegalovirus exposure and HLA in healthy donors. Note on this clone: What it recognizes is unknown.

The PCR employed 60 Vbeta primers together with 13 Jbeta primers. Here immunoSEQ multiplex PCR was the method, and the copy in TCRdb shows in-frame clones only, minus some. Found here are tens of thousands of clones, 79% of them singletons; the top ten hold approximately 3.8%. The CDR3 totals 15 residues. V trimming: 0 bases; J trimming: 6 bases; junction bases outside the gene matches: 8. The V gene's germline CDR1 is SGDLS and CDR2 YYNGEE. Notes on the study in general: Solely CMV serostatus was available to characterize immune exposure. Later on, a genetic analysis was performed. It linked a missense variant in DCLRE1C with V- and J-gene trimming of TCR beta. Specificity of a few CMV-associated chains for CMV antigens was verified in vitro. Judged likely to be a sequencing artifact was a cluster of highly shared sequence variants.

This TCR came from a woman aged 40 to 50 in good health and CMV-seronegative. The sample was PBMCs. The chain combines TRBV9 with TRBJ2-7; 8 positions match TRBD2. The CDR3 loop is CASSVGSGGRSEQYF. CDR3 DNA: TGTGCCAGCAGCGTAGGGTCGGGGGGGAGGAGCGAGCAGTACTTC.